This T cell receptor beta chain came from a study of T cells in Graves' hyperthyroidism and ophthalmopathy. Amplified TCR beta CDR3 regions came from RNA transcripts. TCR CDR3 underwent first-round RT-PCR with the HTBI primer set. Each CDR3 protein gets one entry after TCRdb re-called the multiplex PCR reads with MiXCR. The profile shows about 290,000 distinct CDR3 sequences, around 15% of them singletons. General study findings and limits: Clonotypes that were expanded in thyroid above 0.001 mostly appeared in blood too.

Uncontrolled infection, other autoimmune disease, pregnancy or lactation led to exclusion. This blood was taken when hyperthyroidism was first diagnosed, before any ophthalmopathy symptoms existed. This clonotype was observed a handful of times. The antigen is unknown. Germline V gives CDR1 DFQATT, CDR2 SNEGSKA (reference sequence). The V gene lost 1 base and the J gene lost 7 bases, with 10 bases spanning the gap. The CDR3 covers 12 residues. The chain carries TRBV20-1 and TRBJ1-2; D is undetermined. The receptor was derived from a woman in her 50s with Graves' hyperthyroidism that later progressed to Graves' ophthalmopathy. Input material: blood. CDR3 in DNA: TGCAGTGCTAGAGCCCTAGGTCTTGGCTACACCTTC. It translates to CSARALGLGYTF.